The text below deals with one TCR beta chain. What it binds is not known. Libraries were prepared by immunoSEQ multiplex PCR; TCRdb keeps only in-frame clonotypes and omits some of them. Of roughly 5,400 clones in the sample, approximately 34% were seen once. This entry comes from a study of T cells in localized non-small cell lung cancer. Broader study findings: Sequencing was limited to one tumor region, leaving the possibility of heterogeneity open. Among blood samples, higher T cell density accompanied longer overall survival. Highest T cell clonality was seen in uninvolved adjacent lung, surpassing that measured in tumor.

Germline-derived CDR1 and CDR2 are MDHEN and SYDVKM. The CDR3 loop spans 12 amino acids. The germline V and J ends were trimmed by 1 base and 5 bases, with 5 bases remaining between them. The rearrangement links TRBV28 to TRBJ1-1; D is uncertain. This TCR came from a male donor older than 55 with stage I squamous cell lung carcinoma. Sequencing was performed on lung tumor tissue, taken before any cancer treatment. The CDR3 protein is CASSLLRTEAFF. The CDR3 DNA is TGTGCCAGCAGTTTATTGAGGACTGAAGCTTTCTTT.